The rows below give T cell receptor beta chains drawn from one sample of a study of T and B cells in COVID-19 patients. TCRdb ran MiXCR on the multiplex PCR reads and lists one entry per CDR3 protein. In the table there are around 5,400 distinct CDR3 sequences, 27% of which are singletons. Sequences were obtained from blood. The receptors were gathered from a human donor with active COVID-19. Each CDR3 is given with its conserved first and last residue.

TRBV6-5	TRBJ2-7	CASSARGTGAPYEQYF
TRBV18	TRBJ2-1	CASSRPGLYNEQFF
TRBV29-1	TRBJ2-7	CSVGGQGAKEQYF
TRBV10-3	TRBJ2-1	CAISPAAGGSSNEQFF
TRBV5-5	TRBJ1-3	CASSTTDPGNTIYF
TRBV2	TRBJ2-2	CAVVNRANTGELFF
TRBV5-1	TRBJ2-2	CASSLAGGTGELFF
TRBV7-3	TRBJ2-3	CASSPTPSKDTQYF
TRBV24-1	TRBJ2-3	CATSDLNTDTQYF
TRBV5-1	TRBJ1-2	CASSQDMQRPYGYTF
TRBV12-3/TRBV12-4	TRBJ1-5	CASSPSNQPQHF
TRBV28	TRBJ1-4	CASSSPIQGALSEKLFF
TRBV5-5	TRBJ2-1	CASSLGPGSSYNEQFF
TRBV15	TRBJ1-5	CATSGTGSNQPQHF
TRBV11-1	TRBJ1-1	CASSPSLNTEAFF
TRBV12-3/TRBV12-4	TRBJ2-4	CASSPAPGLAGAIAKNIQYF
TRBV10-1	TRBJ2-1	CASSALARNEQFF
TRBV12-3/TRBV12-4	TRBJ2-7	CASSLSLLDYEQYF
TRBV27	TRBJ1-2	CASSSSEGHYGYTF
TRBV5-1	TRBJ2-1	CASSLVAGSSYNEQFF
TRBV7-9	TRBJ2-1	CASSPPRVAGANEQFF
TRBV7-2	TRBJ2-5	CASSRDFGETQYF
TRBV27	TRBJ1-4	CASSPSLVATNEKLFF
TRBV5-1	TRBJ2-7	CASSLGTGGVYEQYF
TRBV12-3/TRBV12-4	TRBJ2-7	CASSPRRAAAGEQYF
TRBV6-5	TRBJ2-7	CASTGAGTGVYEQYF
TRBV7-9	TRBJ1-2	CASSLQGAGNGYTF
TRBV19	TRBJ2-5	CASTRRGEETQYF
TRBV14	TRBJ2-1	CASSQDMTHNEQFF
TRBV10-3	TRBJ2-5	CAISESSGETQYF
TRBV28	TRBJ2-7	CASSRQHSYEQYF
TRBV29-1	TRBJ2-1	CSVDSSGGNEQFF
TRBV29-1	TRBJ2-7	CSVADRDIGEQYF
TRBV18	TRBJ1-2	CASSPPPPGTSGYTF
TRBV27	TRBJ2-5	CASSWKGVYQETQYF
TRBV12-3/TRBV12-4	TRBJ2-5	CASTTEQRETQYF
TRBV12-3/TRBV12-4	TRBJ1-5	CASSLTGSGNQPQHF
TRBV10-2	TRBJ2-6	CASSDLTGSGANVLTF
TRBV28	TRBJ2-2	CASKRVDRSGELFF
TRBV19	TRBJ1-1	CASIRRGMNTEAFF
TRBV11-1	TRBJ2-1	CASSSDRGSNEQFF